Given below is one TCR beta chain in context. Antigen specificity is unknown. These data are taken from a study of post-analysis software for immune sequencing data. Study as a whole: The cohort encompassed relapsing-remitting, secondary progressive and progressive-relapsing multiple sclerosis disease courses.

Unique molecular identifiers tagged the TCR beta cDNA libraries. TCRdb used MiXCR to reprocess the PCR reads, holding one entry per CDR3 protein. The sample contains 550,000 to 700,000 distinct CDR3 sequences, around 44% of which appear only once. General study findings and limits: The study found TRBV5-6, TRBV5-1 and TRBV20-1 among five TRBV segments more frequent in patients than controls.

The CDR3 covers 13 residues. V was cut by 4 bases and J by 8 bases, with 12 bases left in between. The germline V gene has CDR1 MNHEY and CDR2 SVGAGI. The clonotype was recovered from a girl aged 5 to 17 with multiple sclerosis. The material sequenced was blood. The chain has TRBV6-5 and TRBJ2-4; D might be TRBD1 or TRBD2, each matching 7 bases. The CDR3 protein is CASSFQGGDIQYF. The CDR3 DNA sequence: TGTGCCAGCAGTTTCCAGGGGGGGGACATTCAGTACTTC.